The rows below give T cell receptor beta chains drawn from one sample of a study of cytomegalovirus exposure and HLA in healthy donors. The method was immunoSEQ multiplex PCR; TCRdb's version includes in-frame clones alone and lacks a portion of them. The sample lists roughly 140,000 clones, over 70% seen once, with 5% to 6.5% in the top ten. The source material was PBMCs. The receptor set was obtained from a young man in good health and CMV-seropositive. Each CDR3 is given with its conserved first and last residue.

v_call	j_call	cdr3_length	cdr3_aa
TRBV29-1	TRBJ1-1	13	CSVHDRVNTEAFF
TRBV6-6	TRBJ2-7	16	CASSYAQAYSSYEQYF
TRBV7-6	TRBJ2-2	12	CASSPLGGELFF
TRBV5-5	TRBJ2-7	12	CASSTSGYEQYF
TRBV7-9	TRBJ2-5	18	CASSPASLDSPGKETQYF
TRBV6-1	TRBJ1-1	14	CASSFVGGRTEAFF
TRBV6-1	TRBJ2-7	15	CASTEQASGSYEQYF
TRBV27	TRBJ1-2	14	CASSGAGLPYGYTF
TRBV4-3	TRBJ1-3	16	CASSQVGGFSGNTIYF
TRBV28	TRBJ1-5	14	CASSLDREGQPQHF
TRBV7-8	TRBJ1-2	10	CATEAGGYTF
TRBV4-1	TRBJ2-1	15	CASSPPGTGHNEQFF
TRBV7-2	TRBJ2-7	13	CASSLHLANEQYF
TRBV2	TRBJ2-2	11	CASTSTGELFF
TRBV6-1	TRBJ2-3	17	CASSEVPPGGEGDTQYF
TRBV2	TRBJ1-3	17	CASSEKGTAFSGNTIYF
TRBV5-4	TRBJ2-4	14	CASSHTGSGDIQYF
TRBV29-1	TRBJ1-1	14	CSVEGRIRYTEAFF
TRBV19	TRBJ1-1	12	CASSDSYTEAFF
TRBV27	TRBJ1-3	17	CASSSNPWTLSGNTIYF
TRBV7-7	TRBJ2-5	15	CASSPELAGEETQYF
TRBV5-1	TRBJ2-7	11	CARTTYFEQYF
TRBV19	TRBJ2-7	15	CASSIFFRGDYEQYF
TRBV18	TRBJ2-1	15	CASSPGALTYNEQFF
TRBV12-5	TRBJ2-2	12	CASGAPDWELFF
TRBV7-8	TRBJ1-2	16	CASSRAGTGANYGYTF
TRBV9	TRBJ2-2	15	CASSVGLATTGELFF
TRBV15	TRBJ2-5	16	CATSRDSPGGAETQYF
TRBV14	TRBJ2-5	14	CASSRSSGIETQYF
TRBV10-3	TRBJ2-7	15	CAISGRDSRSYEQYF
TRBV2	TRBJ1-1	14	CASRVRDGDTEAFF